One and the same sample provided the 7 T cell receptor beta chains below, sequenced in a study of blood T cell repertoires in COVID-19. Produced via immunoSEQ multiplex PCR; TCRdb's table is partial and in-frame only. The sample holds a few hundred thousand clones, roughly 87% seen once. Sample: PBMCs or T cells enriched from blood (not recorded which). The receptors here all came from a man younger than 30 who had recovered from COVID-19.

This chain links TRBV5-1 with TRBJ2-7, with TRBD1 matching 7 bases. Germline V gene data show CDR1 as SGHRS and CDR2 as YFSETQ. Trimming took 6 bases from V and 2 from J; bases not matched to a gene: 11. This CDR3 has 15 residues. The CDR3 DNA sequence: TGCGCCAGCACCGCAAGGGGACAGAGCGCCTACGAGCAGTACTTC. Amino acids: CASTARGQSAYEQYF.

This clone came up once. This rearrangement joins TRBV21-1 to TRBJ2-1; the D call of TRBD2 is as the table states it, not checked on the DNA. TRBV21-1 is listed as a pseudogene. The CDR3 totals 16 residues. The CDR3 DNA is TGTGCCAGCCCGGGGTGGTTAGCGGGAACTTGGGCTGAGCAGTTCTTC. Amino acid sequence: CASPGWLAGTWAEQFF.

The chain has TRBV6-1 and TRBJ2-1; no reliable D call. The germline V gene has CDR1 MNHNS and CDR2 SASEGT. The V and J ends lost 1 base and 0 bases respectively, with 10 bases between them. This CDR3 has 16 residues. CDR3 sequence reads: CASSEGAASSYNEQFF. The CDR3 coding sequence is TGTGCCAGCAGTGAAGGGGCAGCCAGCTCCTACAATGAGCAGTTCTTC.

The chain couples TRBV19 to TRBJ1-1; a possible D gene is TRBD1 (5 bases). Germline CDR1 is LNHDA and CDR2 is SQIVND (reference sequence). This CDR3 region has 17 residues. Trimming pared 1 base from V and 1 base from J, leaving 16 bases between. The chain's CDR3 is CASSIGMEGLPNTEAFF. CDR3 nucleotide sequence: TGTGCCAGTAGTATAGGCATGGAGGGGCTCCCGAACACTGAAGCTTTCTTT. Full variable domain (outside the CDR3, taken from reference TRBV19 and TRBJ1-1): DGGITQSPKYLFRKEGQNVTLSCEQNLNHDAMYWYRQDPGQGLRLIYYSQIVNDFQKGDIAEGYSVSREKKESFPLTVTSAQKNPTAFYLCASSIGMEGLPNTEAFFGQGTRLTVV.

The chain uses TRBV2 and TRBJ2-3; TRBD2 aligns across 14 bases. Per germline, CDR1 SNHLY and CDR2 FYNNEI. The CDR3 sequence is 15 residues long. V shed 7 bases, J shed 5 bases, and the junction held 5 bases outside the gene matches. The CDR3 DNA is TGTGCCAGCAAGACTAGCGGGGGGGCGGTAGATACGCAGTATTTT. Protein sequence: CASKTSGGAVDTQYF.

The chain couples TRBV7-3 to TRBJ1-1; D call uncertain. The germline V gene encodes CDR1 SGHTA and CDR2 FQGTGA. V was trimmed by 5 bases and J by 1 base, leaving 11 bases between them. The CDR3 spans 14 residues. CDR3 protein: CASSPRGGNTEAFF. In DNA, the CDR3 is TGTGCCAGCAGCCCAAGAGGCGGGAACACTGAAGCTTTCTTT.

The rearrangement joins TRBV7-9 to TRBJ1-1; 7 nucleotides match TRBD1. Germline CDR1 SEHNR, CDR2 FQNEAQ (reference sequence). The CDR3 consists of 15 residues. With 2 bases clipped from V and 1 base from J, the junction kept 4 bases outside the gene matches. CDR3 in amino acids: CASSLLGTANTEAFF. DNA of the CDR3: TGTGCCAGCAGCTTATTAGGGACAGCGAACACTGAAGCTTTCTTT.